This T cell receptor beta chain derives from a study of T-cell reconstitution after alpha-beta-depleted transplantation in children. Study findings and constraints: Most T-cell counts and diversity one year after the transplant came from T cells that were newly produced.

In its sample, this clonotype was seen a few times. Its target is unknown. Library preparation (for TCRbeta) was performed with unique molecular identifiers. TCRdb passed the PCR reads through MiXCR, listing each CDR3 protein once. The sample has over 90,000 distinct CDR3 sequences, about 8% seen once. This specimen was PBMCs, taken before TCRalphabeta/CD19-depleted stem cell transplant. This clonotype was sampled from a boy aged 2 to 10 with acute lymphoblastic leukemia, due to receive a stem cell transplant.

The DNA for the CDR3 is TGTGCCAGCAGATCACCAGGGGGCGAGGGTCTATATGGCTACACCTTC. Its protein is CASRSPGGEGLYGYTF. The rearrangement joins TRBV28 to TRBJ1-2; 8 bases are shared with TRBD1. The CDR3 spans 16 residues. CDR1 MDHEN and CDR2 SYDVKM come from the germline V gene. The junction had 14 bases not matched to a gene; V was cut back by 6 bases and J by 5 bases.